A single sample gave rise to the 5 T cell receptor beta chains below, sequenced in a study of regulatory T cells in long-lasting Graves disease. The time point here: newly diagnosed GD, antithyroid drugs for less than 3 months. PBMC-derived RNA was used for the TCR library. Arm-PCR of CDR3 regions and iRepertoire HTBI primers were used to build TCR beta libraries. From the multiplex PCR reads, TCRdb called clonotypes with MiXCR, one entry per CDR3 protein. The sample has some 350,000 distinct CDR3 sequences; 15% to 20% are singletons. The same sample was also used in a study of T cells in Graves' hyperthyroidism and ophthalmopathy.

Sequencing was performed on peripheral blood mononuclear cells (PBMCs), taken at new diagnosis, from a patient treated with antithyroid drugs. These receptors were collected from a woman aged 18-29 years with Graves disease.

This clonotype was detected ten times or more. The rearrangement links TRBV4-2 to TRBJ2-7; possibly TRBD1 for D (6 bases). V was trimmed by 9 bases and J by 0 bases, leaving 9 bases between them. Per the germline V gene, CDR1 is LGHNA and CDR2 is YNFKEQ. The CDR3 is 12 amino acids. Written as DNA, the CDR3 is TGTGCCAGTGGGGACATCTCCTACGAGCAGTACTTC. Amino acid sequence: CASGDISYEQYF.

This clonotype was observed many times. The chain employs TRBV27 and TRBJ1-5; D gene unclear. The CDR3 is made up of 14 amino acids. Trimming pared 2 bases from V and 5 bases from J, leaving 10 bases between. The germline CDR1 and CDR2 sequences are MNHEY and SMNVEV (reference sequence). In nucleotides, the CDR3 is TGTGCCAGCAGTTTACGGGGTGGCTATCAGCCCCAGCATTTT. Translating gives CASSLRGGYQPQHF.

This clonotype has only a few counts. The chain is built from TRBV7-2 and TRBJ2-3; D not certain. Germline CDR1 is SGHTA and CDR2 is FQGNSA. The length of the CDR3 is 14 residues. Trimming removed 2 bases from V and 2 bases from J, with 8 bases in between. CDR3 loop: CASSLRAPTDTQYF. The CDR3 DNA follows: TGTGCCAGCAGCTTACGGGCCCCCACAGATACGCAGTATTTT.

On this clonotype itself: A much larger clone lies one base from this, so it may be a read error. This chain connects TRBV6-2 or TRBV6-3 to TRBJ1-5; D is perhaps TRBD1 (5 bases). Germline V gene lookup returns CDR1 MNHEY and CDR2 SVGEGT. This CDR3 spans 14 amino acids. CDR3 bases: TGTGCCGGCAGTTACACAGGCGTCCATCAGCCCCAGCATTTT. It encodes CAGSYTGVHQPQHF.

This clonotype has a count of ten or more. This CDR3 reads CASSQGERNSPLHF. DNA of the CDR3: TGTGCCAGCAGCCAAGGGGAGAGGAATTCACCCCTCCACTTT. The chain joins TRBV3-1 to TRBJ1-6; D ambiguous. The CDR3 is 14 amino acids. Germline CDR1 is LGHDT and CDR2 is YNNKEL (reference sequence). V was clipped by 1 base and J by 7 bases, with 8 bases between them. The variable domain in full, completed from reference TRBV3-1 and TRBJ1-6, reads DTAVSQTPKYLVTQMGNDKSIKCEQNLGHDTMYWYKQDSKKFLKIMFSYNNKELIINETVPNRFSPKSPDKAHLNLHINSLELGDSAVYFCASSQGERNSPLHFGNGTRLTVT.